These 11 T cell receptor beta chains were sequenced from one sample in a study of T cell repertoires in cytomegalovirus infection. MiXCR, applied by TCRdb to the reads, yields one record per CDR3 protein. The data hold about 830,000 distinct CDR3 sequences, with around a third observed a single time. These receptors are not linked to any known antigen. The source was cultured CD8+ T cells from PBMCs, collected from culture after CMV antigen stimulation. The source is a human donor in good health (CMV status not recorded). Some clones in this sample may be carry-over from other donors' samples.

This clonotype was seen only a few times. The J gene is TRBJ2-7, the V gene TRBV27; the D gene is possibly TRBD1 (5 bases). Trimming cost V 4 bases and J 6 bases, with 10 bases left between them. The CDR3 sequence is 12 residues long. Germline V lookup: CDR1 MNHEY, CDR2 SMNVEV (reference sequence). In DNA, the CDR3 is TGTGCCAGCAGTTCTGACAGTCGCGAGCAGTACTTC. This codes for CASSSDSREQYF.

This chain uses TRBV2 with TRBJ2-1; D gene ambiguous. The CDR3 sequence is 12 residues long. Between the trimmed V and J ends, which lost 7 bases and 7 bases, there was a span of 11 bases. Germline lookup yields CDR1 SNHLY and CDR2 FYNNEI. CDR3 in amino acids: CASIPSGNEQFF. DNA for the CDR3: TGTGCCAGCATCCCATCTGGGAATGAGCAGTTCTTC.

The V gene is TRBV29-1, the J gene TRBJ2-3; D may correspond to TRBD1 or TRBD2 (5 bases each). The germline V gene has CDR1 SQVTM and CDR2 ANQGSEA. The CDR3 is 13 residues long. V was shortened by 6 bases and J by 2 bases, with 12 bases between the two germline ends. CDR3 in amino acids: CSVTGPDTDTQYF. For the CDR3, the DNA is TGCAGCGTCACGGGGCCTGACACAGATACGCAGTATTTT.

This clonotype was counted at least ten times. V and J are TRBV7-6 and TRBJ2-3; TRBD2 matches at 12 bases. There are 18 residues in the CDR3. Losses at the gene ends were 0 bases for V and 2 bases for J; bases not matched to a gene: 6. The germline V gene encodes CDR1 SGHVS and CDR2 FNYEAQ. CDR3 in DNA: TGTGCCAGCAGCTTAGCGCGAGGACTAGCGGGGCCCACAGATACGCAGTATTTT. Amino acids: CASSLARGLAGPTDTQYF.

This clonotype was seen more than once but under ten times. J is TRBJ1-2 and V is TRBV7-9; tentatively, D is TRBD1 (5 bases). The CDR3 length is 12 residues. In germline, CDR1 is SEHNR, CDR2 FQNEAQ (reference sequence). V lost 8 bases, J lost 4 bases, and 11 bases lay in between. This CDR3 is CASGRDPYGYTF. The CDR3 DNA reads as TGTGCCAGCGGTCGGGACCCCTATGGCTACACCTTC.

This clonotype has just a few counts. The CDR3 nucleotides are TGTGCCATCAGTGAGGGGGACTATGGCTACACCTTC. This translates into CAISEGDYGYTF. This chain joins TRBV10-3 and TRBJ1-2; D call uncertain. Per germline, CDR1 ENHRY and CDR2 SYGVKD. The CDR3 covers 12 residues. With 2 bases removed from V and 3 bases from J, the gap between germline ends came to 4 bases.

This clonotype was seen repeatedly, ten times or more. The J gene is TRBJ2-7, the V gene TRBV6-2 or TRBV6-3; D assignment may be TRBD1 or TRBD2 (6 bases each). The CDR3 runs to 15 residues. V lost 5 bases to trimming and J lost 3 bases, with 17 bases between them. The germline CDR1 and CDR2 sequences are MNHEY and SVGEGT. The CDR3 is CASSPRGQGGYEQYV. The CDR3 DNA reads as TGTGCCAGCAGTCCCCGGGGGCAAGGAGGCTACGAGCAGTACGTC.

The chain carries TRBV29-1 and TRBJ2-2; no clear D. V shed 4 bases and J shed 0 bases, with 15 bases lying between them. CDR3 length: 16 residues. Germline assignment: CDR1 SQVTM and CDR2 ANQGSEA. As DNA, the CDR3 is TGCAGCGTTGGGATGGATAGTCGGGCGAACACCGGGGAGCTGTTTTTT. It encodes CSVGMDSRANTGELFF.

The CDR3 DNA sequence: TGCAGCGCTAGGGGGGCCAAGGGGGTCGTGCCGGGCGAAAAACTGTTTTTT. Protein sequence: CSARGAKGVVPGEKLFF. This sequence joins TRBV29-1 and TRBJ1-4; perhaps TRBD1 as D (6 bases). Germline lookup yields CDR1 SQVTM and CDR2 ANQGSEA. V was shortened by 7 bases and J by 8 bases, with 29 bases between the two germline ends. The CDR3 covers 17 residues.

This clonotype was observed a few times. This sequence joins TRBV4-3 and TRBJ2-1; possibly TRBD1 for D (5 bases). The CDR3 totals 14 residues. Germline V gene lookup returns CDR1 LGHNA and CDR2 YSLEER. Deletions cut 0 bases from V and 8 bases from J, with 11 bases between. The CDR3, as DNA: TGCGCCAGCAGCCAAGATCGAAGGGGTTATGAGCAGTTCTTC. Its translation: CASSQDRRGYEQFF.

The rearrangement joins TRBV4-1 to TRBJ1-3; 7 bases are shared with TRBD1. The length of the CDR3 is 16 residues. Germline CDR1 is MGHRA and CDR2 is YSYEKL. With V trimmed by 1 base and J by 2 bases, 5 bases remained unmatched. The CDR3 nucleotides are TGCGCCAGCAGCCAAGGGGGAGACAGGGCTGGAAACACCATATATTTT. Its translation is CASSQGGDRAGNTIYF.